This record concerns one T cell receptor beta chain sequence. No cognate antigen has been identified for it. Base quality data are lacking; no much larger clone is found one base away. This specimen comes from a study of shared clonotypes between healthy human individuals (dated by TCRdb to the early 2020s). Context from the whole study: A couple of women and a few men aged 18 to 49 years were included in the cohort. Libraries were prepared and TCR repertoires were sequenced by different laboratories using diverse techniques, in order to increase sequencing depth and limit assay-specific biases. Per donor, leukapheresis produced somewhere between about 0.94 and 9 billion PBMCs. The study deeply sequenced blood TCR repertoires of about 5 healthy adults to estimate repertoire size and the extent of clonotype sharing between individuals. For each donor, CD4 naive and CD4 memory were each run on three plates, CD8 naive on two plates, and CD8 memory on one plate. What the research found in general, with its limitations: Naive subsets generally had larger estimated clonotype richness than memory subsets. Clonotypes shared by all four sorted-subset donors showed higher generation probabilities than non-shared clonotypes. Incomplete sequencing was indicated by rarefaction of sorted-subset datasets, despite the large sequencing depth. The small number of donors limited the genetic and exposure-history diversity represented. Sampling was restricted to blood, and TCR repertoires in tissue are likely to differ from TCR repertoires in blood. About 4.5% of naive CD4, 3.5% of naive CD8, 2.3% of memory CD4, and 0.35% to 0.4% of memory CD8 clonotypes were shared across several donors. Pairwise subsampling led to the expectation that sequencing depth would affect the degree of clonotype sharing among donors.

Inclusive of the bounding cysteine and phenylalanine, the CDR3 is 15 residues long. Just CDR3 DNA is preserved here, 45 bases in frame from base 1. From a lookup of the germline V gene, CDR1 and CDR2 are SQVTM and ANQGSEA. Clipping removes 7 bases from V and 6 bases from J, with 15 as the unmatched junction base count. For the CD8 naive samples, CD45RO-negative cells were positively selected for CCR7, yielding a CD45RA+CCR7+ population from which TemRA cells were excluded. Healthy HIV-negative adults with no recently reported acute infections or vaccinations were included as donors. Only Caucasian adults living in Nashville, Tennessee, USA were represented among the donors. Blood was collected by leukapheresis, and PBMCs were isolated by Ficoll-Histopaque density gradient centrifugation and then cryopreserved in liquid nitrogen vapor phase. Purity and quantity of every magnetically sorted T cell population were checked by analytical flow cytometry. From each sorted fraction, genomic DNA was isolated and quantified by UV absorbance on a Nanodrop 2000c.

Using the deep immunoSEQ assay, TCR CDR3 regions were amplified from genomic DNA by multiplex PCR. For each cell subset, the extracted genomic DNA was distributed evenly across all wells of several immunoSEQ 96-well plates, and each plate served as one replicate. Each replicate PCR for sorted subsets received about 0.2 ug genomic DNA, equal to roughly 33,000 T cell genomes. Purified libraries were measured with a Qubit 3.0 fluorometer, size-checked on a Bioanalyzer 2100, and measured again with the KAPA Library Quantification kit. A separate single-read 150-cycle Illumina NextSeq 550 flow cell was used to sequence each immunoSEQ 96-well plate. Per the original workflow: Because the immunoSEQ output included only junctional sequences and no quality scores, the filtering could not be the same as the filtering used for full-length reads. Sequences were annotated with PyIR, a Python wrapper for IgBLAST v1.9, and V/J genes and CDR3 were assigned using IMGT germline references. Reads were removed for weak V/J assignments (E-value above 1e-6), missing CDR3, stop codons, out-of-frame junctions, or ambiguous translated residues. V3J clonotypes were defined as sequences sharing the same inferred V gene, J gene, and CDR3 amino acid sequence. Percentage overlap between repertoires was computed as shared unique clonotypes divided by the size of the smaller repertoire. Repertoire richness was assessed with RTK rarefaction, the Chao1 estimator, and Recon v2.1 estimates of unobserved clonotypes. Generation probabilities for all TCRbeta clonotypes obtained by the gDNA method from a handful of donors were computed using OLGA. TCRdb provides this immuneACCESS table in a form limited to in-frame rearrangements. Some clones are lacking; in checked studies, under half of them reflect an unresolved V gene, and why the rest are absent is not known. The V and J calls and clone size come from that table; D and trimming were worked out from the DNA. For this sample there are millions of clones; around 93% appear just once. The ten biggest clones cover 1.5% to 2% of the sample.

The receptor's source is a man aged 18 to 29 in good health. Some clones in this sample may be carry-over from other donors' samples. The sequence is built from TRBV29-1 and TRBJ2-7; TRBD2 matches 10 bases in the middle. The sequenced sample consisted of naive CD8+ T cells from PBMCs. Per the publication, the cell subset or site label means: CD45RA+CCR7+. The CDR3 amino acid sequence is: CSAEGVLAGEVEQYF. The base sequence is TGCAGCGCAGAGGGTGTGCTAGCGGGAGAGGTCGAGCAGTACTTC.